The text below deals with one TCR beta chain. The antigen remains undetermined. The data stem from a study of cytomegalovirus exposure and HLA in healthy donors. Overall study findings and caveats: Overall, approximately 150 TCR beta chains were annotated as cytomegalovirus-associated. In vitro data verified a few CMV-associated chains as specific for CMV antigens.

Assay: immunoSEQ multiplex PCR; the TCRdb copy retains only in-frame clones and omits some. The table shows 250,000 to 300,000 clones, with around 87% occurring only once. This CDR3 is 13 amino acids long. Germline CDR1 SGHVS, CDR2 FNYEAQ. The ends were cut back, 5 bases at V and 0 bases at J, with 6 bases in the middle. The sequenced sample was PBMCs. The V call is TRBV7-6, the J call TRBJ2-3, with D hard to call. The sequence derives from a woman under 30 in good health and CMV-seronegative. The CDR3 region has the DNA TGTGCCAGCAGCCTCCTTAGCACAGATACGCAGTATTTT. Its protein product is CASSLLSTDTQYF.